This T cell receptor beta chain was captured in a study of post-analysis software for immune sequencing data. The germline CDR1 and CDR2 sequences are MNHEY and SMNVEV (reference sequence). The V segment lost 8 bases and the J segment 2 bases; nucleotides outside the gene matches: 11. This CDR3 contains 16 residues. Study results and limitations: The five TRBV segments detected at higher frequency in patients than in controls included TRBV5-6, TRBV5-1 and TRBV20-1. Compared against controls, patients with multiple sclerosis displayed significantly lower normalized Chao1 diversity.

To note about this clonotype: The antigen is undetermined.

The library was made from cDNA and included unique molecular identifiers. TCRdb re-derived calls from the PCR reads in MiXCR, one entry per CDR3 protein. The sample has fewer than 900,000 distinct CDR3 sequences; more than 45% are singletons. Sequencing input: blood. The V call is TRBV27, the J call TRBJ1-2; 10 nucleotides line up with TRBD1. The clonotype was recovered from a girl aged 10-17 years with multiple sclerosis. The CDR3 DNA follows: TGTGCCAGCCAAGGGACAGGGGTTGACCCAAACTATGGCTACACCTTC. Amino acid sequence: CASQGTGVDPNYGYTF.